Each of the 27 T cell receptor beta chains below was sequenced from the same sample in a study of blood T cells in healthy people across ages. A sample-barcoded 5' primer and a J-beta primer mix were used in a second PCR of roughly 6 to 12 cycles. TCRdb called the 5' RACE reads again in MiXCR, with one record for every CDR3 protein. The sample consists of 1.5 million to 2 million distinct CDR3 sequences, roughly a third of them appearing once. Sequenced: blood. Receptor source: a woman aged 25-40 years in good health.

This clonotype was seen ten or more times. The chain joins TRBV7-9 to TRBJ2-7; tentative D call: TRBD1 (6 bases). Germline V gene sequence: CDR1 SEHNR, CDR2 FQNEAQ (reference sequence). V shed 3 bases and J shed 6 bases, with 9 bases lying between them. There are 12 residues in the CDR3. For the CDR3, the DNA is TGTGCCAGCAGCTTGTCGACAGGCGAGCAGTACTTC. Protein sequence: CASSLSTGEQYF. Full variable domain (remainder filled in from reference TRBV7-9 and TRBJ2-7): DTGVSQNPRHKITKRGQNVTFRCDPISEHNRLYWYRQTLGQGPEFLTYFQNEAQLEKSRLLSDRFSAERPKGSFSTLEIQRTEQGDSAMYLCASSLSTGEQYFGPGTRLTVT.

The CDR3 DNA reads as TGCGCCAGCAGCAAAACGAGTAGGGGCCCCGAAGATACGCAGTATTTT. It specifies CASSKTSRGPEDTQYF. V usage is TRBV5-1 and J usage is TRBJ2-3; D might be TRBD1 (5 bases). This CDR3 is 16 amino acids long. The ends were cut back, 4 bases at V and 5 bases at J, with 20 bases in the middle. CDR1 SGHRS and CDR2 YFSETQ come from the germline V gene.

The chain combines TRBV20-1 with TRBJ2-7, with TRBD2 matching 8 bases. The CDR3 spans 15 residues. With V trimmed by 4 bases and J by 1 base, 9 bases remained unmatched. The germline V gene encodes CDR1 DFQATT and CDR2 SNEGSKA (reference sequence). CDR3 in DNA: TGCAGTGCTAAGGGGCGTCTAGCGGGTTCCTACGAGCAGTACTTC. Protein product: CSAKGRLAGSYEQYF.

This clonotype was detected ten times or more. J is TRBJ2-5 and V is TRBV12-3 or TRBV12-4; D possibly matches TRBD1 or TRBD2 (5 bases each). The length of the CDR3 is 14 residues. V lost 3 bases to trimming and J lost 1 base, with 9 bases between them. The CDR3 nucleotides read TGTGCCAGCAGTTTTTTGAGGGGCCAAGAGACCCAGTACTTC. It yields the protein CASSFLRGQETQYF.

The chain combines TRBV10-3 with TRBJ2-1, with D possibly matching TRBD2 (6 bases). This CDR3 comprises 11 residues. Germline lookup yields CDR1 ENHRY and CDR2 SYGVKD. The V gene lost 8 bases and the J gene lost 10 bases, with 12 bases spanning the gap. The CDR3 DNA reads TGTGCCATCCAGAGGGAGGCAGAGCAGTTCTTC. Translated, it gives CAIQREAEQFF.

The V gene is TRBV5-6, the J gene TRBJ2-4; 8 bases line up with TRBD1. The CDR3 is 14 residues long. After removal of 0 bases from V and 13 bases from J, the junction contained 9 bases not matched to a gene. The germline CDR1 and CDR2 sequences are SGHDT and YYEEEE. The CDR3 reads CASSLGQGRPEQYF. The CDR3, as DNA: TGTGCCAGCAGCTTGGGACAGGGGCGTCCTGAGCAGTACTTC.

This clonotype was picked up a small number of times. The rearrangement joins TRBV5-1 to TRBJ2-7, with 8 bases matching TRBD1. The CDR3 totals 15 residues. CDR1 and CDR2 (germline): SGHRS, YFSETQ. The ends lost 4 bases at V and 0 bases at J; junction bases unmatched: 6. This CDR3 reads CASSPDRGGSYEQYF. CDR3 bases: TGCGCCAGCAGCCCTGACAGGGGCGGCTCCTACGAGCAGTACTTC. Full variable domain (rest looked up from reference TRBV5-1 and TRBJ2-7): KAGVTQTPRYLIKTRGQQVTLSCSPISGHRSVSWYQQTPGQGLQFLFEYFSETQRNKGNFPGRFSGRQFSNSRSEMNVSTLELGDSALYLCASSPDRGGSYEQYFGPGTRLTVT.

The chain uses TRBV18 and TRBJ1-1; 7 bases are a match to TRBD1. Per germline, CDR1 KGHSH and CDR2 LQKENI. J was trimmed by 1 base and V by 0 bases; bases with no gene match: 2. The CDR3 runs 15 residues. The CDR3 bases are TGTGCCAGCTCACCACCGGGACAGCAGAACACTGAAGCTTTCTTT. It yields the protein CASSPPGQQNTEAFF.

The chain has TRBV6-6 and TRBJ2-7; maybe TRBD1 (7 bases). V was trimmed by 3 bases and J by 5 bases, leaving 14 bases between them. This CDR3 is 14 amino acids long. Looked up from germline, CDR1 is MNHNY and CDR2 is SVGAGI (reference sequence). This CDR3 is CASSYTAGGNEQYF. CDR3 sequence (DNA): TGTGCCAGCAGTTATACGGCAGGGGGGAACGAGCAGTACTTC.

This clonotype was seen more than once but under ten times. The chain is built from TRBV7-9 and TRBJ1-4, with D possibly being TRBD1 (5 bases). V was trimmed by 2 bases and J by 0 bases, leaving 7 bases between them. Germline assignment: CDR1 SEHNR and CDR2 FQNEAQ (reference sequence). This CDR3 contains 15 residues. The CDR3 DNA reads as TGTGCCAGCAGCTTATCGGACACAACTAATGAAAAACTGTTTTTT. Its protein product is CASSLSDTTNEKLFF.

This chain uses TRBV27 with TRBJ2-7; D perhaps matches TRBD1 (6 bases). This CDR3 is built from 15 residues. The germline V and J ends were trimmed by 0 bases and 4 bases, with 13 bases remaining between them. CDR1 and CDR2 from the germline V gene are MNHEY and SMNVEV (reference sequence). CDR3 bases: TGTGCCAGCAGTTTATCGTCAGGGGAAGTTTACGAGCAGTACTTC. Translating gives CASSLSSGEVYEQYF.

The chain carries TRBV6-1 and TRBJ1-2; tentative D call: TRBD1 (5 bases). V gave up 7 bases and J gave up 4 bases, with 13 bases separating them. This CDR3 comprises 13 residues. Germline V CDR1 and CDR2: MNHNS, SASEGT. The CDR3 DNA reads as TGTGCCAGCATTCCAGGGAGGGGCTATGGCTACACCTTC. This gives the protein CASIPGRGYGYTF.

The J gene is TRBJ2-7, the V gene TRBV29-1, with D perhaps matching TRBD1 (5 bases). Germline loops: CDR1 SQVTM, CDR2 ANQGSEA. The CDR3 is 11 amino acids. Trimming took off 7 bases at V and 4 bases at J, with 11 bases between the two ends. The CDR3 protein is CSATGLYEQYF. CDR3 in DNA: TGCAGCGCCACAGGATTATACGAGCAGTACTTC.

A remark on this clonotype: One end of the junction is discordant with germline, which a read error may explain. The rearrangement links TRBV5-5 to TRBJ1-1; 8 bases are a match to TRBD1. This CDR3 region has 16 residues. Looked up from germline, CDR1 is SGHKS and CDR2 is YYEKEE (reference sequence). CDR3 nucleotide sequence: TGTGTCAGCAGCCAAAAACAGGGGGACGCCAACACTGAAGCTTTCTTT. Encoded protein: CVSSQKQGDANTEAFF. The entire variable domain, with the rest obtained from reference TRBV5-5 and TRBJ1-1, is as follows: DAGVTQSPTHLIKTRGQQVTLRCSPISGHKSVSWYQQVLGQGPQFIFQYYEKEERGRGNFPDRFSARQFPNYSSELNVNALLLGDSALYLCVSSQKQGDANTEAFFGQGTRLTVV.

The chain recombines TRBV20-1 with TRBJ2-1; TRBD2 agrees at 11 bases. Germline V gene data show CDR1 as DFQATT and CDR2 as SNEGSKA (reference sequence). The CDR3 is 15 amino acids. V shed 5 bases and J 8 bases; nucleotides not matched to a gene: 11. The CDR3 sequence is CSAVRPGLAEDEQFF. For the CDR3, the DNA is TGCAGTGCTGTAAGACCGGGACTAGCGGAGGATGAGCAGTTCTTC.

The CDR3 nucleotides are TGTGCCAGCAGCCTGGGGGAGAGGACCCAGTACTTC. Encoded protein: CASSLGERTQYF. The V and J genes are TRBV3-1 and TRBJ2-7; D assignment may be TRBD1 or TRBD2 (5 bases each). The last part of the DNA fits TRBJ2-5 better; the J call may be wrong. This CDR3 is 12 amino acids long. The V gene's germline CDR1 is LGHDT and CDR2 YNNKEL (reference sequence).

The CDR3 nucleotides are TGCGCCAGCAGCGAGCCGGGACAGGGAAAACTGTTTTTT. As protein: CASSEPGQGKLFF. This chain joins TRBV10-1 and TRBJ1-4; 9 nucleotides match TRBD1. J was trimmed by 10 bases and V by 6 bases; bases with no gene match: 6. Germline CDR1 and CDR2: WNHNN and SYGVQD (reference sequence). The CDR3 has 13 residues.

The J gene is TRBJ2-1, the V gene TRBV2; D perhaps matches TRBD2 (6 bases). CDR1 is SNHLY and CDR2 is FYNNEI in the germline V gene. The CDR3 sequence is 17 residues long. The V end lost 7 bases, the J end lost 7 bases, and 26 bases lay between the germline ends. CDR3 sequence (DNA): TGTGCCAGCAATAGTGACGGGAACACCGGGAGCTCTAATGAGCAGTTCTTC. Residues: CASNSDGNTGSSNEQFF.

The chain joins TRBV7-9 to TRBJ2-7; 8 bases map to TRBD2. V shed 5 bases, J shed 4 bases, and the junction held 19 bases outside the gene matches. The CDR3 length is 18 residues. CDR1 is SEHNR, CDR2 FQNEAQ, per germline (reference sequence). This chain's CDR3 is CASSLMGGGRIGGYEQYF. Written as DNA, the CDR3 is TGTGCCAGCAGCCTAATGGGGGGCGGGAGGATTGGTGGTTACGAGCAGTACTTC. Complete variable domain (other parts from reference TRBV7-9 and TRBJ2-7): DTGVSQNPRHKITKRGQNVTFRCDPISEHNRLYWYRQTLGQGPEFLTYFQNEAQLEKSRLLSDRFSAERPKGSFSTLEIQRTEQGDSAMYLCASSLMGGGRIGGYEQYFGPGTRLTVT.

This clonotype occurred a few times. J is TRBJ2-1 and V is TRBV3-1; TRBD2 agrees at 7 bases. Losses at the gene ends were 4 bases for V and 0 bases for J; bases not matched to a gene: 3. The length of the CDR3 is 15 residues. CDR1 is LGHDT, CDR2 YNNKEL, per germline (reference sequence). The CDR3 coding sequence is TGTGCCAGCAGCCGCGGACTAGTCTCCTACAATGAGCAGTTCTTC. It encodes CASSRGLVSYNEQFF.

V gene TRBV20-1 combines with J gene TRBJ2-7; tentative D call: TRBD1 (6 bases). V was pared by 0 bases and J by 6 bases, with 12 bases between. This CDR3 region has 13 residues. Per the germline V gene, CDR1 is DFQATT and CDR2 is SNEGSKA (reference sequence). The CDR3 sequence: CSAREWTALEQYF. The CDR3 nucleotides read TGCAGTGCTAGAGAATGGACAGCCCTCGAGCAGTACTTC.

CDR3 DNA: TGCGCCAGCAGTGTAGCCGAGGGGTATGAGCAGTACTTC. The encoded protein is CASSVAEGYEQYF. The chain carries TRBV10-1 and TRBJ2-7; D may correspond to TRBD1 or TRBD2 (5 bases each). Germline values: CDR1 WNHNN, CDR2 SYGVQD (reference sequence). CDR3 length: 13 residues. Trimming cost V 4 bases and J 7 bases, with 14 bases left between them.

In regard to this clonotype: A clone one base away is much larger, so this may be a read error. CDR3 sequence reads: CSVDRGGRDTRYF. In DNA form, the CDR3 reads TGCAGCGTTGACCGGGGGGGCCGCGATACGCGGTATTTT. The chain joins TRBV29-1 to TRBJ2-3, with 8 bases aligning to TRBD2. The CDR3 loop spans 13 amino acids. Germline V lookup: CDR1 SQVTM, CDR2 ANQGSEA.

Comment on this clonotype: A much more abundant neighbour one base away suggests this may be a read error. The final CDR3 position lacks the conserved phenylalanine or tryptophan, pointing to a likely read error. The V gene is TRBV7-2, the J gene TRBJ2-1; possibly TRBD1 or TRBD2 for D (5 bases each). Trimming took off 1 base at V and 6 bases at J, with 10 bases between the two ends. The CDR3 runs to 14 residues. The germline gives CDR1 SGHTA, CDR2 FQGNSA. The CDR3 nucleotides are TGTGCCAGCAGCTTAGGGGGGATGGGCAATGAGCAGTTCTTA. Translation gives CASSLGGMGNEQFL.

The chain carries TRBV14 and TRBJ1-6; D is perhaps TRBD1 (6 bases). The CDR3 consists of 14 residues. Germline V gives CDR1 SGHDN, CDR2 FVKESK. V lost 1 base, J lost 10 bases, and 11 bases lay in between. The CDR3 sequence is CASSQVGGHSPLHF. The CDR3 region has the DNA TGTGCCAGCAGCCAAGTGGGGGGGCACTCACCCCTCCACTTT.

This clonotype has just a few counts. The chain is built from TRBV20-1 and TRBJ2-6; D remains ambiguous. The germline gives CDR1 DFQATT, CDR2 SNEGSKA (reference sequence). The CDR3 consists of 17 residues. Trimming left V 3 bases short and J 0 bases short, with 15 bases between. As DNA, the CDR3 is TGCAGTGCTAGCCGGCAGCCCTCTACCTCTGGGGCCAACGTCCTGACTTTC. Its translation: CSASRQPSTSGANVLTF.

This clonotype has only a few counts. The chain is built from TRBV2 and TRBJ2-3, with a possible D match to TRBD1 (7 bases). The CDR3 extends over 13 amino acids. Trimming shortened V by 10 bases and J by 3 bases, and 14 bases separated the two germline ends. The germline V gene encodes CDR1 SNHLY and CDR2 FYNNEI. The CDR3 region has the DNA TGTGCCAACGGACAGGCGGGAACAGATACGCAGTATTTT. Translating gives CANGQAGTDTQYF.